This TCR delta chain was sequenced in a study of fetal and pediatric gammadelta thymocytes (dated by TCRdb to the early 2020s). Context from the whole study: To strengthen a single-cell study of gammadelta thymocyte development, the researchers used bulk gammadelta thymocyte repertoires that mixed previously published data with newly generated, unpublished data. The bulk gammadelta thymocyte repertoires combined unpublished data with previously published data (refs 27,28). A total of approximately 10 subjects, comprising 3 fetal thymus donors and 7 pediatric thymus donors, were covered by the bulk gammadelta thymocyte repertoire set. To increase subject numbers and strengthen the CDR3 publicity analysis, bulk TCR repertoire data were added.

Details on this clone: Its specific antigen is unknown. One base away there is no much larger clone; base qualities are not given.

Reads for this sample came from an Illumina MiSeq. For the original study's pipeline: To analyze publicity, the Vgamma9Vdelta2 and nonVgamma9Vdelta2 bulk CDR3 files from each subject were merged so that every subject had one combined repertoire. Using base R and dplyr, each CDR3 amino acid sequence was checked across 9 single-cell datasets and roughly nine bulk repertoires to give a publicity score ranging from 0 to 19. Clone calls in TCRdb were regenerated from the public reads with CATT, after which identical DNA sequences shared one row. None of the V and J calls come from the authors' own analysis; TCRdb made them. The sample includes around 2,000 delta-chain clones, with under 25% observed a single time. The top ten hold about 4.4% of the sample. Paper-wide results and their limitations: Compared with post-natal repertoires, fetal gammadelta thymocyte repertoires had previously been reported to be enriched for TRDV2, TRGV8 and TRGV9 usage, low N additions and public CDR3s.

The CDR3 runs 22 amino acids, cysteine and phenylalanine included. CDR3 DNA only is kept here, 66 bases in frame from base 1. The germline V gene gives CDR1 as TSWWSYY and CDR2 as QGS. Unmatched junction bases come to 23, with V trimmed by 2 bases and J by 0 bases. Thymocytes were stained with Zombie NIR viability dye plus antibodies to CD3 (UCHT1), TCRgammadelta (11F2), TCRVgamma9 (IMMU360) and TCRVdelta2 (IMMU389). Bulk TRD and TRG CDR3 repertoires were generated separately from sorted Vgamma9Vdelta2 and nonVgamma9Vdelta2 gammadelta thymocytes of human fetal and pediatric thymuses. In Belgium, pediatric thymus tissue was obtained from children undergoing cardiac surgery. The ages of the pediatric thymus donors in the study ranged between about 1 and 12 years. Thymic cell suspensions from fetal and post-natal thymuses were prepared as previously described. NonVgamma9Vdelta2 thymocytes were sorted as CD3+ gammadeltaTCR+ cells that did not have the Vgamma9+Vdelta2+ phenotype. A FACS Aria III cell sorter (BD Biosciences) was used to carry out the cell sorting.

The sequenced sample consisted of non-Vgamma9Vdelta2 gamma-delta T cells from the thymus. The sample's cell subset or site label is to be understood as: CD3+gammadeltaTCR+ thymocytes not co-expressing Vgamma9 and Vdelta2. This receptor chain uses TRDV1 and TRDJ1; TRDD3 matches 8 bases in the middle. The receptor was derived from a child who underwent cardiac surgery and was recorded as healthy. The DNA sequence reads TGTGCTCTTGGGGAATGTGTTCTCCTAATCCATCCTGGGGGACAGTACACCGATAAACTCATCTTT. Translation gives CALGECVLLIHPGGQYTDKLIF.